A single T cell receptor (beta chain) is shown here with its context. Its antigen is undetermined. Germline CDR1 and CDR2: SGHAT and FQDESV (reference sequence). V dropped 4 bases and J dropped 7; count of bases not matched to a gene: 11. The length of the CDR3 is 17 residues. These data originate in a study of shared clonotypes between healthy human individuals. Data came from immunoSEQ multiplex PCR; TCRdb stores just in-frame clones and leaves some out. The sample consists of about 2.1 million clones, over 85% of them appearing once. Points from the study as a whole: A handful of donors held about 5% of naive CD4 clonotypes in common.

Terminally differentiated effector memory CD45RA+ cells were left out of the naive CD8 fraction, which was CD45RO-negative and positively selected for CCR7. All donors were healthy HIV-negative adults lacking recent acute infections or vaccinations. The TCR comes from a man in his late teens or twenties in good health. Some clones in this sample may be carry-over from other donors' samples. The sample comprised naive CD8+ T cells from PBMCs. The chain uses TRBV11-1 and TRBJ2-1, with 12 bases lining up with TRBD2. The CDR3 DNA sequence: TGTGCCAGCAGCTCAAGGACTAGCGGGATAGTAGTTAATGAGCAGTTCTTC. Translating it yields CASSSRTSGIVVNEQFF.